The 20 T cell receptor beta chains below come from one sample, sequenced in a study of response to subunit inactivated influenza vaccine. One entry per CDR3 protein, called by TCRdb with MiXCR from the RT-PCR reads. The sample lists hundreds of thousands of distinct CDR3 sequences, 12% to 15% occurring once. Here the sequenced sample was PBMCs from blood, taken 14 days before vaccination. These receptors were collected from a man aged 50-60 years who received an inactivated influenza vaccine.

This clonotype appeared a few times. This chain links TRBV7-2 with TRBJ1-4, with D possibly TRBD1 on 5 matching bases. In germline, CDR1 is SGHTA, CDR2 FQGNSA. Trimming shortened V by 2 bases and J by 10 bases, and 11 bases separated the two germline ends. The CDR3 contains 13 residues. Here the CDR3 reads CASSLQGPRKLFF. CDR3 DNA sequence: TGTGCCAGCAGCTTACAGGGCCCTCGAAAACTGTTTTTT.

V gene TRBV7-2 combines with J gene TRBJ2-7; 12 bases fit TRBD2. This CDR3 region has 14 residues. The germline V gene has CDR1 SGHTA and CDR2 FQGNSA. V dropped 6 bases and J dropped 7; count of bases not matched to a gene: 7. The CDR3 spells CASSLAGGPREQYF. CDR3 DNA: TGTGCCAGCAGTCTAGCGGGGGGGCCTCGGGAGCAGTACTTC.

The rearrangement uses TRBV4-1 and TRBJ2-7; D call uncertain. Germline V CDR1 and CDR2: MGHRA, YSYEKL. The ends were cut back, 0 bases at V and 0 bases at J, with 12 bases in the middle. This CDR3 has 16 residues. CDR3 DNA: TGCGCCAGCAGCCAAGATCTGAGCAGAAACTCCTACGAGCAGTACTTC. This translates into CASSQDLSRNSYEQYF.

This sequence joins TRBV15 and TRBJ2-3, with D perhaps matching TRBD2 (6 bases). Germline V gives CDR1 LNHNV, CDR2 YYDKDF (reference sequence). CDR3 length: 15 amino acids. V was cut by 2 bases and J by 4 bases, with 13 bases left in between. The CDR3 DNA is TGTGCCACCAGCAGATTGCGACTAGGCGCAGATACGCAGTATTTT. As protein: CATSRLRLGADTQYF. The whole variable domain, remainder taken from reference TRBV15 and TRBJ2-3, is DAMVIQNPRYQVTQFGKPVTLSCSQTLNHNVMYWYQQKSSQAPKLLFHYYDKDFNNEADTPDNFQSRRPNTSFCFLDIRSPGLGDTAMYLCATSRLRLGADTQYFGPGTRLTVL.

This clonotype was recorded a few times. The chain recombines TRBV5-1 with TRBJ1-6; D gene unclear. V was cut by 0 bases and J by 0 bases, with 13 bases left in between. The CDR3 covers 18 residues. CDR1 and CDR2 from the germline V gene are SGHRS and YFSETQ. This chain's CDR3 is CASSLEARGSSYNSPLHF. As DNA, the CDR3 is TGCGCCAGCAGCTTGGAGGCTCGGGGAAGCTCCTATAATTCACCCCTCCACTTT.

This clonotype was observed a few times. The chain is built from TRBV3-1 and TRBJ2-7, with 12 bases that match TRBD2. The CDR3 covers 16 residues. Trimming at V came to 1 base and at J to 3 bases, leaving 4 bases not matched to a gene. Germline values: CDR1 LGHDT, CDR2 YNNKEL (reference sequence). The CDR3 loop is CASSQGLAGALYEQYF. The CDR3 DNA is TGTGCCAGCAGCCAAGGACTAGCGGGGGCCCTCTACGAGCAGTACTTC.

Ten or more counts support this clonotype. V usage is TRBV29-1 and J usage is TRBJ2-1; D may be TRBD2 (6 bases). Trimming took off 4 bases at V and 9 bases at J, with 22 bases between the two ends. Germline V lookup: CDR1 SQVTM, CDR2 ANQGSEA. The CDR3 covers 15 residues. CDR3 sequence reads: CSVVARAGFGGEQFF. The DNA for the CDR3 is TGCAGCGTTGTGGCCCGAGCGGGTTTTGGTGGTGAGCAGTTCTTC.

The CDR3 sequence: CASSLFPGQGSYEQYF. For the CDR3, the DNA is TGCGCCAGCAGCTTGTTTCCGGGACAGGGCTCCTACGAGCAGTACTTC. The gene calls are TRBV5-1 and TRBJ2-7, with 9 bases fitting TRBD1. The CDR3 is 16 residues long. V shed 1 base and J 0 bases; nucleotides not matched to a gene: 5. Germline V gives CDR1 SGHRS, CDR2 YFSETQ. Together with reference TRBV5-1 and TRBJ2-7, the CDR3 gives the full variable domain: KAGVTQTPRYLIKTRGQQVTLSCSPISGHRSVSWYQQTPGQGLQFLFEYFSETQRNKGNFPGRFSGRQFSNSRSEMNVSTLELGDSALYLCASSLFPGQGSYEQYFGPGTRLTVT.

In this sample, this clonotype turned up a few times. The DNA for the CDR3 is TGCAGTGCTCAAACTCTTCGGGGGAGCTCCTACAATGAGCAGTTCTTC. It translates to CSAQTLRGSSYNEQFF. J is TRBJ2-1 and V is TRBV20-1; tentative D call: TRBD2 (6 bases). There are 16 residues in the CDR3. V was pared by 5 bases and J by 0 bases, with 17 bases between. Germline CDR1 DFQATT, CDR2 SNEGSKA (reference sequence).

This clonotype was seen a few times. This chain connects TRBV7-2 to TRBJ2-5; 8 bases map to TRBD2. Germline V gene data show CDR1 as SGHTA and CDR2 as FQGNSA. Germline trimming cut 5 bases from V and 4 bases from J; bases unmatched to any gene: 6. The CDR3 totals 14 residues. The CDR3 sequence is CASSTGLARETQYF. As DNA, the CDR3 is TGTGCCAGCAGCACCGGACTAGCCCGAGAGACCCAGTACTTC.

This clonotype was recorded a few times. As DNA, the CDR3 is TGCAGTGCTAGAGATTCGACAAGGTGGCTTATGAACACTGAAGCTTTCTTT. As protein: CSARDSTRWLMNTEAFF. The J gene is TRBJ1-1, the V gene TRBV20-1; D unclear. Germline loops: CDR1 DFQATT, CDR2 SNEGSKA (reference sequence). There are 17 residues in the CDR3. V gave up 0 bases and J gave up 0 bases, with 17 bases separating them.

V usage is TRBV11-2 and J usage is TRBJ2-1, with 10 bases that match TRBD2. There are 16 residues in the CDR3. CDR1 and CDR2 (germline): SGHAT, FQNNGV. With V trimmed by 4 bases and J by 2 bases, 5 bases remained unmatched. The CDR3 DNA is TGTGCCAGCAGCTCCCTCGGACTAGCGGCCTACAATGAGCAGTTCTTC. It translates to CASSSLGLAAYNEQFF.

V gene TRBV12-3 or TRBV12-4 combines with J gene TRBJ2-5, with D possibly matching TRBD2 (5 bases). V gave up 5 bases and J gave up 5 bases, with 18 bases separating them. CDR3 length: 15 amino acids. CDR3 amino acids: CASSLLRGDGETQYF. CDR3 in DNA: TGTGCCAGCAGTCTCCTTCGGGGAGACGGGGAGACCCAGTACTTC.

This clonotype occurred many times. This chain joins TRBV12-3 or TRBV12-4 and TRBJ1-5, with 11 bases matching TRBD1. Germline trimming cut 4 bases from V and 2 bases from J; bases unmatched to any gene: 1. The CDR3 runs 15 residues. CDR3 nucleotide sequence: TGTGCCAGCAGTTGGACAGGGGGCGGCAATCAGCCCCAGCATTTT. As protein: CASSWTGGGNQPQHF.

The V call is TRBV27, the J call TRBJ1-2, with TRBD1 as a possible D gene (5 bases). Trimming took off 0 bases at V and 0 bases at J, with 11 bases between the two ends. Germline V gene data show CDR1 as MNHEY and CDR2 as SMNVEV (reference sequence). The CDR3 contains 16 residues. The CDR3 bases are TGTGCCAGCAGTTTATCGGTGGGGGGGGCTAACTATGGCTACACCTTC. It encodes CASSLSVGGANYGYTF.

This clonotype was detected ten times or more. This chain connects TRBV7-2 to TRBJ2-2, with a weak D call TRBD1 (5 bases). CDR3 length: 16 residues. Germline V gene data show CDR1 as SGHTA and CDR2 as FQGNSA. The V and J ends lost 1 base and 4 bases respectively, with 13 bases between them. CDR3: CASSLEGFLGTGELFF. In DNA form, the CDR3 reads TGTGCCAGCAGCTTAGAGGGGTTCCTGGGCACCGGGGAGCTGTTTTTT.

This clonotype has only a few counts. J is TRBJ2-3 and V is TRBV28; a possible D gene is TRBD2 (6 bases). The germline V gene has CDR1 MDHEN and CDR2 SYDVKM. The CDR3 is 15 residues long. The germline V and J ends were trimmed by 3 bases and 3 bases, with 13 bases remaining between them. The CDR3 sequence is CASSLWGVWTDTQYF. For the CDR3, the DNA is TGTGCCAGCAGTTTGTGGGGGGTATGGACAGATACGCAGTATTTT.

This clonotype showed up just a few times. The J gene is TRBJ2-7, the V gene TRBV28; possibly TRBD2 for D (6 bases). Germline V gene sequence: CDR1 MDHEN, CDR2 SYDVKM. The CDR3 runs to 15 residues. The V end lost 4 bases, the J end lost 2 bases, and 15 bases lay between the germline ends. CDR3 DNA: TGTGCCAGCAGTTGGCTAGCGCGATTAGCCTACGAGCAGTACTTC. Residues: CASSWLARLAYEQYF.

This clonotype was detected a few times. The chain employs TRBV11-2 and TRBJ2-7; 10 bases align to TRBD1. With 4 bases clipped from V and 5 bases from J, the junction kept 5 bases outside the gene matches. Germline values: CDR1 SGHAT, CDR2 FQNNGV. This CDR3 is built from 14 residues. The CDR3 loop reads CASSWRTGGNEQYF. The DNA for the CDR3 is TGTGCCAGCAGCTGGCGGACAGGGGGAAACGAGCAGTACTTC.

Only a few counts were recorded for this clonotype. V and J are TRBV5-1 and TRBJ1-2; D possibly corresponds to TRBD1 (6 bases). The V gene's germline CDR1 is SGHRS and CDR2 YFSETQ. V lost 5 bases to trimming and J lost 3 bases, with 20 bases between them. The CDR3 runs to 16 residues. The CDR3 protein is CASSYRAPPPHYGYTF. The CDR3 region has the DNA TGCGCCAGCAGTTACAGGGCGCCCCCACCGCACTATGGCTACACCTTC.